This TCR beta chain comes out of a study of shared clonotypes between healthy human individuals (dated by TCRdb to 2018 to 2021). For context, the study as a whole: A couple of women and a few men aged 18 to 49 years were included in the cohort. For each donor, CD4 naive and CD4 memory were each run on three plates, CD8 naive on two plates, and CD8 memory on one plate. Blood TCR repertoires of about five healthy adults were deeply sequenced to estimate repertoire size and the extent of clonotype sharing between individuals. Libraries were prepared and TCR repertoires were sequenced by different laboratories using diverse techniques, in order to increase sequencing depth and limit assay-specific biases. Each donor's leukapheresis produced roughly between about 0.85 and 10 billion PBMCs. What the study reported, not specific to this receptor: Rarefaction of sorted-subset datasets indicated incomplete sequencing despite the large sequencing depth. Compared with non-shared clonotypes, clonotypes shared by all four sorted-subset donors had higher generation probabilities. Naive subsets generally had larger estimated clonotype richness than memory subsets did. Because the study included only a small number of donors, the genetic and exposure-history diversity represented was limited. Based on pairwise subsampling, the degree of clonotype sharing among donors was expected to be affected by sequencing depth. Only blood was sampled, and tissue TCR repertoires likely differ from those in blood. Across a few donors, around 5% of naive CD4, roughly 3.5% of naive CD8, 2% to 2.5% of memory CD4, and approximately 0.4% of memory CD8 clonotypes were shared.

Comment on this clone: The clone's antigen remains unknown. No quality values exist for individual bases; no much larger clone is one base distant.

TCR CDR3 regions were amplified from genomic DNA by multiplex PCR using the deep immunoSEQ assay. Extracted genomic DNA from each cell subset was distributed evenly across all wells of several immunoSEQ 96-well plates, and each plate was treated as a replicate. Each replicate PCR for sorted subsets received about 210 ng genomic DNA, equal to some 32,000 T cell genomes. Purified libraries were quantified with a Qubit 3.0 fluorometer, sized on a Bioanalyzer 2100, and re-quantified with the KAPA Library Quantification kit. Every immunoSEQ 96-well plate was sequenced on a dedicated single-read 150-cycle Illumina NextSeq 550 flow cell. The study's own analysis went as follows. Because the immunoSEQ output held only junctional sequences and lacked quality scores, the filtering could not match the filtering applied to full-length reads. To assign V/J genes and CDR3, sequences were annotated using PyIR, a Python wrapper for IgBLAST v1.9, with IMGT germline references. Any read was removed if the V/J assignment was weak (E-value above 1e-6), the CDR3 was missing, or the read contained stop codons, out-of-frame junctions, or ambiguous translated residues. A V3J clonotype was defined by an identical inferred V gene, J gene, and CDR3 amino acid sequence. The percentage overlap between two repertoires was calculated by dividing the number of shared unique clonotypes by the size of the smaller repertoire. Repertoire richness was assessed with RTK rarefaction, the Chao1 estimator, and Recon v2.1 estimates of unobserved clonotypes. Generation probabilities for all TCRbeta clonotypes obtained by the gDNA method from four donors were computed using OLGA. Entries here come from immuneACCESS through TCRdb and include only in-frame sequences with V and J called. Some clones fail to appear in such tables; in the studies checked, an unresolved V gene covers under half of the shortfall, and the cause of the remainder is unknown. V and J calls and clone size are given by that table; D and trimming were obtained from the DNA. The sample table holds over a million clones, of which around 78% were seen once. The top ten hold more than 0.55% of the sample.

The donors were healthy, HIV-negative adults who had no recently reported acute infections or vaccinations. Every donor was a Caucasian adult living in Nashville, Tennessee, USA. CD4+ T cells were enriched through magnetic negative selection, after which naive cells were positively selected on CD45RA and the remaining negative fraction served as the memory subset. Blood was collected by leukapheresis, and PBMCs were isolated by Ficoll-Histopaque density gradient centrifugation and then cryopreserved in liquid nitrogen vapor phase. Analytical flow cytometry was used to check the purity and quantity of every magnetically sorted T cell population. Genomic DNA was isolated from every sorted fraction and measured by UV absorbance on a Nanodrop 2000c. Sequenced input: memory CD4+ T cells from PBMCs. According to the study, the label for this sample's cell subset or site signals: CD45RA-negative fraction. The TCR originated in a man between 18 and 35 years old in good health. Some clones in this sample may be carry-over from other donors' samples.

CDR3 reads: CASSPRAGGMEKLFF. In nucleotide form, the sequence is TGTGCCAGCTCACCCCGGGCAGGGGGTATGGAAAAACTGTTTTTT. The rearrangement combines TRBV18 with TRBJ1-4; the central 7 bases match TRBD1. For CDR1 and CDR2, the germline V gene lists KGHSH and LQKENI. The cysteine opens and the phenylalanine closes a CDR3 of 15 amino acids. CDR3 DNA is the only sequence kept; it has 45 bases, read in frame from the first base. The germline V end is reduced by 3 bases and the J end by 8 bases; junction bases left unmatched: 9.